Given below is one T cell receptor (beta chain) in context. Its antigen is currently unknown. From germline, CDR1 is SGHVS and CDR2 FQNEAQ. The CDR3 extends over 16 amino acids. V gave up 3 bases and J gave up 5 bases; unmatched junction bases: 7. PCR was performed using 60 Vbeta and 13 Jbeta primers. Clones were read by immunoSEQ multiplex PCR, and TCRdb kept only the in-frame ones, dropping some. The repertoire holds under 150,000 clones, with about 80% as singletons. The sample comes from a study of cytomegalovirus exposure and HLA in healthy donors. Study-level findings and limits: Three chains linked to CMV were shown in vitro to be specific for CMV antigens.

The sequencing input was PBMCs. The clonotype comes from a woman between 40 and 50 years old in good health and CMV-seropositive. The rearrangement uses TRBV7-8 and TRBJ2-5, with 12 bases fitting TRBD2. The CDR3 DNA reads TGTGCCAGCAGCTTGGCTAGCGGGAGGGCCCGGGAGACCCAGTACTTC. Its protein product is CASSLASGRARETQYF.